The 13 T cell receptor beta chains in this list originate from one sample, sequenced in a study of cytomegalovirus exposure and HLA in healthy donors. PCR amplification relied on 60 Vbeta primers (plus 13 Jbeta primers). This table comes from immunoSEQ multiplex PCR, and its TCRdb copy is limited to in-frame clones, with some not included. The sample has 90,000 to 110,000 clones, roughly 80% seen once. Sequencing input: PBMCs. These TCRs come from a man under 40 in good health and CMV-seropositive.

The CDR3 spells CASSSSVATNEKLFF. Here the CDR3 DNA reads TGTGCCAGCAGTTCCTCAGTTGCAACTAATGAAAAACTGTTTTTT. The V gene is TRBV27, the J gene TRBJ1-4; D is ambiguous. CDR3 length: 15 amino acids. V lost 4 bases and J lost 0, with 9 bases in between. The germline V gene has CDR1 MNHEY and CDR2 SMNVEV (reference sequence).

In this sample, this clone turned up a few times. The V gene is TRBV29-1, the J gene TRBJ2-7, with TRBD1 matching 9 bases. This CDR3 region has 12 residues. Unmatched junction bases numbered 2, after V lost 4 bases and J lost 4 bases. CDR1 is SQVTM and CDR2 is ANQGSEA in the germline V gene. The CDR3 DNA reads as TGCAGCGTTGCACAGGGGGCTTACGAGCAGTACTTC. Translating it yields CSVAQGAYEQYF.

The chain carries TRBV6-6 and TRBJ2-7; D is perhaps TRBD1 (5 bases). CDR3 length: 13 amino acids. Trimming shortened V by 2 bases and J by 1 base, and 6 bases separated the two germline ends. The germline CDR1 and CDR2 sequences are MNHNY and SVGAGI (reference sequence). For the CDR3, the DNA is TGTGCCAGCAGTTACAAGGGGTCCTACGAGCAGTACTTC. The encoded protein is CASSYKGSYEQYF.

This chain uses TRBV29-1 with TRBJ2-5, with TRBD2 identical over 7 bases. The J call may be mistaken, given a closer DNA end match to TRBJ2-7. Germline V gene data show CDR1 as SQVTM and CDR2 as ANQGSEA. This CDR3 comprises 13 residues. Here the CDR3 reads CSLQGGSDYEQYF. The CDR3 DNA follows: TGCAGCCTTCAGGGAGGGTCGGACTACGAGCAGTACTTC.

DNA for the CDR3: TGTGCCAGCAGCCCCGATGGTAGTAATTCACCCCTCCACTTT. Amino acid sequence: CASSPDGSNSPLHF. The J gene is TRBJ1-6, the V gene TRBV7-2; no reliable D call. The CDR3 totals 14 residues. V lost 5 bases, J lost 6 bases, and 11 bases lay in between. Looked up from germline, CDR1 is SGHTA and CDR2 is FQGNSA.

This sequence joins TRBV11-3 and TRBJ2-3, with D unclear. This CDR3 comprises 13 residues. Germline V gene sequence: CDR1 SGHNT, CDR2 YENEEA. With 2 bases removed from V and 1 base from J, the gap between germline ends came to 4 bases. CDR3 DNA sequence: TGTGCCAGCAGCTTAAGCGGCACAGATACGCAGTATTTT. This gives the protein CASSLSGTDTQYF.

The chain links TRBV19 to TRBJ2-7, with D possibly TRBD2 on 5 matching bases. This CDR3 region has 15 residues. Germline V gene sequence: CDR1 LNHDA, CDR2 SQIVND (reference sequence). Trimming cost V 3 bases and J 0 bases, with 12 bases left between them. The CDR3 reads CASSISGSSSYEQYF. DNA for the CDR3: TGTGCCAGTAGTATCTCGGGATCCAGCTCCTACGAGCAGTACTTC.

V usage is TRBV29-1 and J usage is TRBJ1-3; 7 bases match TRBD1. J gave up 4 bases and V 6 bases, and 9 bases lay outside the gene matches. CDR1 is SQVTM, CDR2 ANQGSEA, per germline. The CDR3 spans 14 residues. The CDR3 sequence: CSVEPQGSGNTIYF. CDR3 nucleotide sequence: TGCAGCGTAGAACCACAGGGGAGCGGAAACACCATATATTTT.

This clone was observed a handful of times. The chain links TRBV28 to TRBJ1-3; D gene unclear. The CDR3 is 16 residues long. Per germline, CDR1 MDHEN and CDR2 SYDVKM. The ends were cut back, 6 bases at V and 2 bases at J, with 17 bases in the middle. The CDR3 nucleotides read TGTGCCAGCAGCTTACGGGTTCGGGTTACTGGAAACACCATATATTTT. Its protein product is CASSLRVRVTGNTIYF.

In its sample, this clone was seen once. This rearrangement joins TRBV7-2 to TRBJ1-1; a possible D gene is TRBD1 (6 bases). CDR1 is SGHTA, CDR2 FQGNSA, per germline. The V gene lost 3 bases and the J gene lost 3 bases, with 8 bases spanning the gap. CDR3 length equals 13 residues. DNA for the CDR3: TGTGCCAGCAGCTTTTCAGGGGACACTGAAGCTTTCTTT. It translates to CASSFSGDTEAFF. Supplemented by reference TRBV7-2 and TRBJ1-1, the full variable domain reads GAGVSQSPSNKVTEKGKDVELRCDPISGHTALYWYRQSLGQGLEFLIYFQGNSAPDKSGLPSDRFSAERTGGSVSTLTIQRTQQEDSAVYLCASSFSGDTEAFFGQGTRLTVV.

The V call is TRBV5-6, the J call TRBJ1-5; TRBD1 matches at 8 bases. In germline, CDR1 is SGHDT, CDR2 YYEEEE. The CDR3 consists of 14 residues. The V and J ends lost 0 bases and 5 bases, in that order; junction bases with no gene match: 1. This CDR3 is CASSLAGGYQPQHF. DNA of the CDR3: TGTGCCAGCAGCTTGGCAGGGGGCTATCAGCCCCAGCATTTT.

This clone was seen a single time. For the CDR3, the DNA is TGTGCCAGCAGTGAAGTGGACAGGTGGGGCACCTTC. Its protein product is CASSEVDRWGTF. This rearrangement joins TRBV6-1 to TRBJ1-2; 7 bases are a match to TRBD1. This CDR3 has 12 amino acids. Looked up from germline, CDR1 is MNHNS and CDR2 is SASEGT. Germline trimming cut 1 base from V and 13 bases from J; bases unmatched to any gene: 6.

The chain links TRBV6-5 to TRBJ1-4; TRBD1 matches at 9 bases. Germline CDR1 and CDR2: MNHEY and SVGAGI. V dropped 5 bases and J dropped 8; count of bases not matched to a gene: 6. The CDR3 length is 14 residues. The CDR3 protein is CASSGDRAGEKLFF. The CDR3 DNA reads as TGTGCCAGCAGTGGGGACAGGGCGGGGGAAAAACTGTTTTTT.